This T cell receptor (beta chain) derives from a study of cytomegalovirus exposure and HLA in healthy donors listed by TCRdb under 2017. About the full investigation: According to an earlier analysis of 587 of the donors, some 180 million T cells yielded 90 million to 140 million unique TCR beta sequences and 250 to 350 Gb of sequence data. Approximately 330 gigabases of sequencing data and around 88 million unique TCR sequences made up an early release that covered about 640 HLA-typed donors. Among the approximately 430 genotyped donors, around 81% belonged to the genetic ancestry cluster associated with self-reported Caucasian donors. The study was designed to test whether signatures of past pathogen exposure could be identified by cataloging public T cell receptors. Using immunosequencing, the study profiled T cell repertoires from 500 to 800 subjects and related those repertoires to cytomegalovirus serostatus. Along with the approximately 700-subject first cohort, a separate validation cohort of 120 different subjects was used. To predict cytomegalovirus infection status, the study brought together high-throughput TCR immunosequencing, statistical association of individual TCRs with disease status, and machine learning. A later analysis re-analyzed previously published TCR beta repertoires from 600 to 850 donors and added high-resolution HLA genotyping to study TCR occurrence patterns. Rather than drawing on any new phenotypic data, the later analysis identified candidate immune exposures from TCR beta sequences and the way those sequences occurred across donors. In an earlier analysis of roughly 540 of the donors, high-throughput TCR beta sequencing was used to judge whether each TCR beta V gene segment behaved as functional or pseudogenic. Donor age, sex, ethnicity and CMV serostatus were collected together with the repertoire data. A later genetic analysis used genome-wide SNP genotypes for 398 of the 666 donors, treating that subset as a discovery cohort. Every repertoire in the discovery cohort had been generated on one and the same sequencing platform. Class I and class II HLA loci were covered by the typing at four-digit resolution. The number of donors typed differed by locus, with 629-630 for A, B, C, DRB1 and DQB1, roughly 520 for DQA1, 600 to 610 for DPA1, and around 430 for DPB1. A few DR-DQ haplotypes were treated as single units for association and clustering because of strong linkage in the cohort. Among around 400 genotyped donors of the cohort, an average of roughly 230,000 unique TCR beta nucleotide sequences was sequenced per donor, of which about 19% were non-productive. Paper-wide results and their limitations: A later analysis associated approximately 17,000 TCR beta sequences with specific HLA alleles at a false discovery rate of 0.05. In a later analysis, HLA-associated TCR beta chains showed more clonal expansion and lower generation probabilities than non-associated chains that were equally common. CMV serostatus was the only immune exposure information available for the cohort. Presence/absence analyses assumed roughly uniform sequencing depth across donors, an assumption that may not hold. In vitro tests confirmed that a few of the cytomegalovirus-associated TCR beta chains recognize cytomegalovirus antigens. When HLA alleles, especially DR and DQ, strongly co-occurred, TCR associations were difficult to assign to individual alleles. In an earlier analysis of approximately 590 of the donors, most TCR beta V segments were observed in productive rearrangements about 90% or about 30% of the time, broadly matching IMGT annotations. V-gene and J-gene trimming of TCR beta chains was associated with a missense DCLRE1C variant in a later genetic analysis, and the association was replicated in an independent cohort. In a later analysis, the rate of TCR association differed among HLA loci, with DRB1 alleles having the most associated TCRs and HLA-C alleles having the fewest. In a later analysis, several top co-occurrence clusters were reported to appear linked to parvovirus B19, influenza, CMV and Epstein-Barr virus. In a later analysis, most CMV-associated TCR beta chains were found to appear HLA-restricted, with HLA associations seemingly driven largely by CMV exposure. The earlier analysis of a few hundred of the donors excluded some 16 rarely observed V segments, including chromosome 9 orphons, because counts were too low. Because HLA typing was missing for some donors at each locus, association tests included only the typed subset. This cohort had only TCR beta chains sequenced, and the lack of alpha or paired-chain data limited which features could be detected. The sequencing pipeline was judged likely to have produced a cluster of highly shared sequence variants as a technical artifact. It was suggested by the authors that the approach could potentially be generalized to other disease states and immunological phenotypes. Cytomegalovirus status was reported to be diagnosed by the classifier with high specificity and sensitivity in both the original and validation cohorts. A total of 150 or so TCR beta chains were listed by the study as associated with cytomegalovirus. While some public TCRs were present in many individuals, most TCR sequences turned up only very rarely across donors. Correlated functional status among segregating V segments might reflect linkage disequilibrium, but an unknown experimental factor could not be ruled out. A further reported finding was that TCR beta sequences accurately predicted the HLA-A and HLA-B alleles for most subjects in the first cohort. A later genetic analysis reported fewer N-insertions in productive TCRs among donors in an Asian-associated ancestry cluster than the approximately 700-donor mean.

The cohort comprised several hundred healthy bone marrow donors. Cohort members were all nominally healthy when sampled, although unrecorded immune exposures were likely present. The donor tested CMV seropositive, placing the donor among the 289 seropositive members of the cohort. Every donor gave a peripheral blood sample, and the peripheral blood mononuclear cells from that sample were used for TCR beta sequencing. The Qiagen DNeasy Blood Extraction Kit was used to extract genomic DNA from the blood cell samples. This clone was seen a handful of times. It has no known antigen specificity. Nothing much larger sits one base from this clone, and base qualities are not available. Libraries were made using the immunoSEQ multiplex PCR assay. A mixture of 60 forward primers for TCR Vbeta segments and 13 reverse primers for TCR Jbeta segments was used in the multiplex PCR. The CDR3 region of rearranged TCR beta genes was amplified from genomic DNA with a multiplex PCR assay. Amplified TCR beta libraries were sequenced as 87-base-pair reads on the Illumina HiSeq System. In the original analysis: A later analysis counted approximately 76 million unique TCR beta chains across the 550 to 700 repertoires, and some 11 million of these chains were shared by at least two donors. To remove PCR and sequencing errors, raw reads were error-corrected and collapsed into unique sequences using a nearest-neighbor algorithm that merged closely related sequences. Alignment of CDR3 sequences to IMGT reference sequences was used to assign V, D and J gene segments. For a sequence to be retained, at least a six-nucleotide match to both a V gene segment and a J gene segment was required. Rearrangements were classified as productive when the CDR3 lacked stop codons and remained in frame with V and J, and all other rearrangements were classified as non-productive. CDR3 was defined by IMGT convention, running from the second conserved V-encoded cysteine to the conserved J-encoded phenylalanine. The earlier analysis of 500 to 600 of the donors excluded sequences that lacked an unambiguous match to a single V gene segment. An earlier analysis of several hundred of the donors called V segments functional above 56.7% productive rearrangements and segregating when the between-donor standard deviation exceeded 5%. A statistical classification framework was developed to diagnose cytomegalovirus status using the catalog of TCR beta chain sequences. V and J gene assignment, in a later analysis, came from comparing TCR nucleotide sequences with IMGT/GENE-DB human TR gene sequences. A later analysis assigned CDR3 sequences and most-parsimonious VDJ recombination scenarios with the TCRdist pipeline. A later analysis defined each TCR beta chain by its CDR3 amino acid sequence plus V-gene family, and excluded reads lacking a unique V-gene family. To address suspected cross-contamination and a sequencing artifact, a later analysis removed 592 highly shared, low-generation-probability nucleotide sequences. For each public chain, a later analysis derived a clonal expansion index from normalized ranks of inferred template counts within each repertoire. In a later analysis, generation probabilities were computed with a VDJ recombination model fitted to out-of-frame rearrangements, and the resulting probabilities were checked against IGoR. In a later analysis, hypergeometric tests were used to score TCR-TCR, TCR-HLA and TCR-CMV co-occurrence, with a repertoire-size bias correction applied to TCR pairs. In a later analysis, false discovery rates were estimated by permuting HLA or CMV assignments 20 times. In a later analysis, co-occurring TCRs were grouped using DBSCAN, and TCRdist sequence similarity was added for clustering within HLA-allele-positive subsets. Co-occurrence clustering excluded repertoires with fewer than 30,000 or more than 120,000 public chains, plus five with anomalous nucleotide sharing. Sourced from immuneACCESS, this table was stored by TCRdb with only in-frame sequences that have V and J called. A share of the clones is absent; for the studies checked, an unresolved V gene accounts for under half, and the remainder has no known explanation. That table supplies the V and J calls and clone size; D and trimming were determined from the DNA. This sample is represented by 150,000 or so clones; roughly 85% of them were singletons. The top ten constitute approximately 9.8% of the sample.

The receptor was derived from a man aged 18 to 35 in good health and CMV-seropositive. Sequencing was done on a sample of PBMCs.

CDR3 reads: CASSPQGADYGYTF. In nucleotides, the sequence is TGTGCCAGCTCCCCCCAGGGGGCTGACTATGGCTACACCTTC. The chain was built from TRBV18 and TRBJ1-2; TRBD1 aligns with 8 central bases. V is trimmed back by 6 bases and J by 3 bases, and the junction contains 6 bases that no gene match accounts for. Reading the germline V gene gives CDR1 KGHSH and CDR2 LQKENI. There are 14 amino acids in the CDR3, from cysteine to phenylalanine inclusive. Kept here is only the CDR3 DNA, which spans 42 bases and is read in frame from base 1.